The following is a T cell receptor beta chain sequence with its context. The target antigen is unknown. The CDR3 spans 14 residues. Germline V lookup: CDR1 LNHDA, CDR2 SQIVND (reference sequence). Deletions cut 3 bases from V and 7 bases from J, with 12 bases between. The study ran the assay at deep level. Clones were read by immunoSEQ multiplex PCR, and TCRdb kept only the in-frame ones, dropping some. The sample comprises some 2 million clones, approximately 95% of which are singletons, and around 0.13% rests with the top ten. These data originate in a study of shared clonotypes between healthy human individuals. Overall study results and limits: The diversity represented, both genetic and in exposure history, was limited by few donors. Naive subsets generally exceeded memory subsets in estimated richness.

This chain uses TRBV19 with TRBJ2-2; D gene ambiguous. Specimen: naive CD4+ T cells sorted from blood. Subset defined: CD45RA+ positively selected. The origin of this receptor is a man aged 18 to 29 in good health. The CDR3 nucleotides are TGTGCCAGTAGTATGATTATTGGGGTCGGGGAGCTGTTTTTT. Translating it yields CASSMIIGVGELFF.